The rows below give T cell receptor beta chains drawn from one sample of a study of radiotherapy plus CTLA-4 blockade in lung cancer. Libraries were prepared by immunoSEQ multiplex PCR; TCRdb keeps only in-frame clonotypes and omits some of them. The repertoire holds roughly 66,000 clones, around 86% seen once, with roughly 3.9% in the top ten. Sequencing used peripheral blood, obtained from a patient treated with radiotherapy plus ipilimumab. These receptors originate from a human donor with non-small cell lung cancer who had a partial response to radiotherapy plus ipilimumab. CDR3s include the opening cysteine and the closing phenylalanine or tryptophan. Fields, in order: clone size, J gene, V gene, D gene, CDR3 DNA, CDR3 protein. A D gene is named only where the DNA matches it firmly. Expanded clones get a size class; other rows say once, few or many, or leave the size out.

>-|TRBJ2-7|TRBV11-2|TRBD2
TGTGCCAGCAGCTTAAGGACTAGCGGGAGTTACAACGAGCAGTACTTC
CASSLRTSGSYNEQYF
>-|TRBJ2-7|TRBV28|TRBD2
TGTGCCAGCAGGGTCCGGGTAGCGGGATCCTACGAGCAGTACTTC
CASRVRVAGSYEQYF
>-|TRBJ2-3|TRBV7-3|-
TGTGCCAGCAGCAGCGGTTCTAGCACAGATACGCAGTATTTT
CASSSGSSTDTQYF
>-|TRBJ1-1|TRBV5-8|-
TGTGCCAGCAGCTTGGGGGGGGGTGACGCTGAAGCTTTCTTT
CASSLGGGDAEAFF
>-|TRBJ2-7|TRBV9|TRBD1
TGTGCCAGCAGCTCTCGGACAGGGGGCGCCGCTCTGGGCGAGCAGTACTTC
CASSSRTGGAALGEQYF
>-|TRBJ1-2|TRBV29-1|TRBD1
TGCAGCACTGACAGGGACGCTGGCTACACCTTC
CSTDRDAGYTF
>-|TRBJ1-6|TRBV10-1|TRBD1
TGCGCCAGCAGCCGGGACAGAAATTCACCCCTCCACTTT
CASSRDRNSPLHF
>-|TRBJ2-2|TRBV7-2|TRBD2
TGTGCCAGCATCAAAGGAAGACTAGCGGACAACACCGGGGAGCTGTTTTTT
CASIKGRLADNTGELFF
>-|TRBJ2-5|TRBV7-9|TRBD2
TGTGCCAGCAGCTTAGTTGGCGGGGGTCGGGAGACCCAGTACTTC
CASSLVGGGRETQYF
>-|TRBJ2-1|TRBV6-1|TRBD2
TGTGCCAGCAGGCCTAGCGGGACCTACAATGAGCAGTTCTTC
CASRPSGTYNEQFF
>-|TRBJ2-2|TRBV18|-
TGTGCCAGCTCACCCGGGGGGCGCGGGGTCGAGCGGGGCCGTCGCACCGGGGAGCTGTTTTTT
CASSPGGRGVERGRRTGELFF
>-|TRBJ2-7|TRBV18|TRBD2
TGTGCCAGCTCACCACGACCTGGGACTAGACCTCCATCCGAGCAGTACTTC
CASSPRPGTRPPSEQYF
>-|TRBJ2-1|TRBV7-6|-
TGTGCCAGCAGCCCCGATGCAGGGGGGTACAATGAGCAGTTCTTC
CASSPDAGGYNEQFF
>-|TRBJ2-1|TRBV6-5|TRBD1
TGTGCCAGCAGCCCCGGACAGGCCTCCTACAATGAGCAGTTCTTC
CASSPGQASYNEQFF
>-|TRBJ2-7|TRBV4-1|-
TGCGCCAGCAGCCAAGCTTCGACAGTGCCAGTCTACGAGCAGTACTTC
CASSQASTVPVYEQYF
>-|TRBJ2-7|TRBV7-2|-
TGTGCCAGCAGCTTAGCCCCAGGGCACGAGCAGTACTTC
CASSLAPGHEQYF
>-|TRBJ2-1|TRBV7-2|-
TGTGCCAGCAGCCCACAGGGTGGTGAGCAGTTCTTC
CASSPQGGEQFF
>-|TRBJ2-6|TRBV5-1|TRBD1
TGCGCCAGCAGCTCCGGGACAGGGGCTGGGGCCAACGTCCTGACTTTC
CASSSGTGAGANVLTF
>-|TRBJ2-6|TRBV4-1|-
TGCGCCAGCAGCCTAGAAGCTTTCTCTGGGGCCAACGTCCTGACTTTC
CASSLEAFSGANVLTF
>-|TRBJ2-3|TRBV7-6|-
TGTGCCAGCAGCGGATCTAGTGGAGATACGCAGTATTTT
CASSGSSGDTQYF
>-|TRBJ1-2|TRBV29-1|-
TGCAGCGTCGCCCCGGGGGGCTATGGCTACACCTTC
CSVAPGGYGYTF
>-|TRBJ2-7|TRBV2|TRBD2
TGTGCCAGCAGTGAATCTGCGGGGGTATCGGTCGGCGAGCAGTACTTC
CASSESAGVSVGEQYF
>few|TRBJ1-2|TRBV14|TRBD1
TGTGCCAGCAGCCCGGACAGGGTCTATGGCTACACCTTC
CASSPDRVYGYTF
>-|TRBJ2-1|TRBV9|TRBD2
TGTGCCAGCAGCGTAGGGGCGGGAGAAGGCAATGAGCAGTTCTTC
CASSVGAGEGNEQFF